These T cell receptor beta chains were read from a single sample in a study of type 1 and type 2 diabetes patients. TCRdb independently ran MiXCR on the multiplex PCR reads; one entry per CDR3 protein. The sample has a few hundred thousand distinct CDR3 sequences; over 45% are singletons. The sequenced sample consisted of peripheral blood mononuclear cells (PBMCs). The source of these receptors is a man aged 18 to 29 with type 2 diabetes. The CDR3 runs from the conserved cysteine through the conserved F or W. D genes are given only for firm matches. Part of the rows lack a size; the others show once, few, many or a class for expanded clones.

TRBJ1-2	-	-	TRBV5-1	19	CASSPRDEEANIVYYGYTF	TGCGCCAGCAGCCCGAGGGACGAGGAAGCCAACATCGTGTACTATGGCTACACCTTC
TRBJ1-3	-	once	TRBV19	15	CASSLLGGSGNTIYF	TGTGCCAGTAGTCTTCTAGGGGGTTCTGGAAACACCATATATTTT
TRBJ2-6	-	many	TRBV15	15	CATSRDLSGANVLTF	TGTGCCACCAGCAGAGATCTCTCCGGGGCCAACGTCCTGACTTTC
TRBJ1-3	-	-	TRBV7-7	15	CASSLAQGTGNTIYF	TGTGCTAGCAGCTTAGCGCAAGGGACTGGAAACACCATATATTTT
TRBJ2-5	-	-	TRBV12-3/TRBV12-4	13	CASSFRPKETQYF	TGTGCCAGCAGTTTTAGACCGAAGGAGACCCAGTACTTC
TRBJ2-1	-	few	TRBV7-2	15	CASSLVGGSYNEQFF	TGTGCCAGCAGCTTAGTGGGGGGTTCCTACAATGAGCAGTTCTTC
TRBJ2-7	TRBD1	-	TRBV30	15	CAWGVVDRASYEQYF	TGTGCCTGGGGTGTAGTGGACAGGGCGTCCTACGAGCAGTACTTC
TRBJ1-2	TRBD1	-	TRBV27	14	CASRRADRAEGYTF	TGTGCCAGCAGGAGAGCCGACAGGGCAGAAGGCTACACCTTC
TRBJ2-7	-	-	TRBV29-1	13	CSVLLAATYEQYF	TGCAGCGTTCTCTTAGCGGCAACCTACGAGCAGTACTTC
TRBJ2-1	-	-	TRBV2	13	CASRGSSYNEQFF	TGTGCCAGCAGGGGCAGCTCCTACAATGAGCAGTTCTTC
TRBJ2-2	-	-	TRBV6-6	17	CASTYNSEGAGTGELFF	TGTGCCAGCACCTACAACTCGGAGGGGGCGGGCACCGGGGAGCTGTTTTTT
TRBJ1-2	-	few	TRBV6-1	11	CATKRGDGYTF	TGTGCCACCAAGAGGGGTGATGGCTACACCTTC
TRBJ1-1	-	-	TRBV29-1	12	CSVDPGNTEALF	TGCAGCGTTGACCCCGGGAACACTGAAGCTCTCTTT
TRBJ2-5	-	-	TRBV29-1	13	CSVEQTSAETQYF	TGCAGCGTTGAACAGACGTCCGCTGAGACCCAGTACTTC
TRBJ1-1	TRBD1	-	TRBV6-1	16	CASRRQGTGWNTEAFF	TGTGCCAGCAGGCGACAGGGAACAGGGTGGAACACTGAAGCTTTCTTT
TRBJ1-1	-	few	TRBV28	16	CASIPLQEAMNTEAFF	TGTGCCAGCATCCCCCTCCAGGAGGCGATGAACACTGAAGCTTTCTTT
TRBJ1-2	-	few	TRBV20-1	11	CSARWQDGYTF	TGCAGTGCTAGATGGCAGGATGGCTACACCTTC
TRBJ1-2	-	few	TRBV9	16	CASSGTLPGERRGYTF	TGTGCCAGCAGCGGGACTCTACCGGGAGAGCGTCGGGGCTACACCTTC
TRBJ1-2	-	few	TRBV7-8	13	CASSLWAGDGYTF	TGTGCCAGCAGCTTATGGGCAGGAGATGGCTACACCTTC